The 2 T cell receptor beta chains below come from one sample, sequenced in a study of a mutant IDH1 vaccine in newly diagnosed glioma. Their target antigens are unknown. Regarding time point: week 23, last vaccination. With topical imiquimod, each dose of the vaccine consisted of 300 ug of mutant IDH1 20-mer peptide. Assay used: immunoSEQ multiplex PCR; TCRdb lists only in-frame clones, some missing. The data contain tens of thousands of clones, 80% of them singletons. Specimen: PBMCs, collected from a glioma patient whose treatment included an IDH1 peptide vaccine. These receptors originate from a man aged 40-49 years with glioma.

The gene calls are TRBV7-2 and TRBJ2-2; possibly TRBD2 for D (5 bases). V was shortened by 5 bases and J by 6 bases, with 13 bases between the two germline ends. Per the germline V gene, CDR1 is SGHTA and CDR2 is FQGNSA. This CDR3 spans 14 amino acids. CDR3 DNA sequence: TGTGCCAGCAGCCTCGGGCGGGCGGCCGGGGAGCTGTTTTTT. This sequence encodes CASSLGRAAGELFF.

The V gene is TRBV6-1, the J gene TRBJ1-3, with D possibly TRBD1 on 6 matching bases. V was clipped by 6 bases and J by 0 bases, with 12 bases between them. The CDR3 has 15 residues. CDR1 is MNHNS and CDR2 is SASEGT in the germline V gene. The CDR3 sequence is CASRRMDSSGNTIYF. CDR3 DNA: TGTGCCAGCAGGAGGATGGACAGCTCTGGAAACACCATATATTTT.